This T cell receptor (beta chain) came from a study of control samples from healthy donors and cancer patients. Germline V gives CDR1 SGHTS, CDR2 YDEGEE. V lost 7 bases and J lost 4, with 11 bases in between. This CDR3 has 12 residues. Produced via immunoSEQ multiplex PCR; TCRdb's table is partial and in-frame only. Altogether about 120,000 clones are present, around 93% being singletons, with the ten largest covering 2% to 2.5%. The V and J genes are TRBV5-8 and TRBJ1-1; the D is unclear. Sequencing was carried out using blood. The origin of this receptor is a woman between 50 and 59 years old in good health. CDR3 nucleotide sequence: TGTGCCAGCGGGCCCGGCCCCACTGAAGCTTTCTTT. It yields the protein CASGPGPTEAFF.